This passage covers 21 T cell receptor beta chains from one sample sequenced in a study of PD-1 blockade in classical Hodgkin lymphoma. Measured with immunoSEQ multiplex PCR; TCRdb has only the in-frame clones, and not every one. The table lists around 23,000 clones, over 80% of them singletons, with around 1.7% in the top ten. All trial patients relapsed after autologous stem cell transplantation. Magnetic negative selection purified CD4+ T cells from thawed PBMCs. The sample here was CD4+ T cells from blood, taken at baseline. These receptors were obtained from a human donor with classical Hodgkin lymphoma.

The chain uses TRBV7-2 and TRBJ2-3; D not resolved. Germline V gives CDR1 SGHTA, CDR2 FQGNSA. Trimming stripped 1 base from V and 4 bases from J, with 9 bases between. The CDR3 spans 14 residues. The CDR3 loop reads CASSLGAFADTQYF. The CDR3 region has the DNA TGTGCCAGCAGCTTAGGGGCGTTCGCAGATACGCAGTATTTT. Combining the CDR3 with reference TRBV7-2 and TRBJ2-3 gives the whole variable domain GAGVSQSPSNKVTEKGKDVELRCDPISGHTALYWYRQSLGQGLEFLIYFQGNSAPDKSGLPSDRFSAERTGGSVSTLTIQRTQQEDSAVYLCASSLGAFADTQYFGPGTRLTVL.

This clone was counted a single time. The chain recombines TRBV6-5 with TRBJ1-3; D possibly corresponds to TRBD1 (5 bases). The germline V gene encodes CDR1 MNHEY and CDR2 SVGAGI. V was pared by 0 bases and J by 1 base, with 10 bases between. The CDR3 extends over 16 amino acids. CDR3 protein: CASSYSWTKSGNTIYF. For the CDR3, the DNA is TGTGCCAGCAGTTACTCCTGGACAAAATCTGGAAACACCATATATTTT.

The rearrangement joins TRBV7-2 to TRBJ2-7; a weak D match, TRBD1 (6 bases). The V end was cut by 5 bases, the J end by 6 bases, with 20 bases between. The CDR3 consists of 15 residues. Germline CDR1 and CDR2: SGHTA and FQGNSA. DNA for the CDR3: TGTGCCAGCAGCCCAAGAGTACAGGGCTTTGGCGAGCAGTACTTC. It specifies CASSPRVQGFGEQYF.

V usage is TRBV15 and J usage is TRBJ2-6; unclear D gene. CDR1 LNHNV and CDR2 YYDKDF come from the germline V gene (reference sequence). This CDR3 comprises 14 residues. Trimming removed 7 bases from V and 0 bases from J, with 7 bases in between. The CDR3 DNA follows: TGTGCCACCATGGACGCCTCTGGGGCCAACGTCCTGACTTTC. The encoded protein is CATMDASGANVLTF.

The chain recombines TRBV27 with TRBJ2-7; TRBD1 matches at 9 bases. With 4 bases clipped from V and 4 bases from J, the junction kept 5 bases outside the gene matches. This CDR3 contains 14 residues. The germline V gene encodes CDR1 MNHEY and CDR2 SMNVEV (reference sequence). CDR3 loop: CASSSRTGEYEQYF. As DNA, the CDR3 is TGTGCCAGCAGTTCGAGGACAGGGGAATACGAGCAGTACTTC.

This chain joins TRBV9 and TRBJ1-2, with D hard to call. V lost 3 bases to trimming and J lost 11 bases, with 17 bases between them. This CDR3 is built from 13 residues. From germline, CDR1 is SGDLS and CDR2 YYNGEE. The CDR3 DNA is TGTGCCAGCAGCGCCCACAGACTGGAACCTTACACCTTC. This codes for CASSAHRLEPYTF.

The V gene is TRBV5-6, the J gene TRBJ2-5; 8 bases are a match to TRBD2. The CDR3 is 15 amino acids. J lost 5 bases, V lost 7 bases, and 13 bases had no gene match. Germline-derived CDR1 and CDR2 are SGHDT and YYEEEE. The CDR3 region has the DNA TGTGCCAGCGGAACGCCGGGACTAGGGATCGAGACCCAGTACTTC. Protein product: CASGTPGLGIETQYF.

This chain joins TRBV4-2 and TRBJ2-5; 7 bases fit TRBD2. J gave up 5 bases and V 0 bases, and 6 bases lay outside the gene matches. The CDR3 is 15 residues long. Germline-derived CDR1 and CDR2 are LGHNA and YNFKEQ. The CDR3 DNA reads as TGTGCCAGCAGCCAAGAGCGGGAGTCGGGGGAGACCCAGTACTTC. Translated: CASSQERESGETQYF.

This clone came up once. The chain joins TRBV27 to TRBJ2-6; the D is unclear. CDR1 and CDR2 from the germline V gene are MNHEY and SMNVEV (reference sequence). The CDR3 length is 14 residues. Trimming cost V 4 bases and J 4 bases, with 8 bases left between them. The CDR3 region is CASSSSAGANVLTF. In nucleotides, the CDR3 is TGTGCCAGCAGTTCTAGTGCAGGGGCCAACGTCCTGACTTTC.

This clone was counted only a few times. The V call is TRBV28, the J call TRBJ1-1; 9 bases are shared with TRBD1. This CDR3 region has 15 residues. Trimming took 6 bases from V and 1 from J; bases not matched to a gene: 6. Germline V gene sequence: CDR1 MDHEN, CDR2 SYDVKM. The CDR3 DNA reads TGTGCCAGCAGACAAACAGGGGGCGGGAACACTGAAGCTTTCTTT. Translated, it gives CASRQTGGGNTEAFF.

This chain's CDR3 is CSVVIGLGREQYF. The CDR3 DNA sequence: TGCAGCGTTGTTATTGGATTGGGGAGAGAGCAGTACTTC. The chain employs TRBV29-1 and TRBJ2-7; TRBD2 is a possible D gene (5 bases). The length of the CDR3 is 13 residues. CDR1 and CDR2 (germline): SQVTM, ANQGSEA. Trimming removed 4 bases from V and 7 bases from J, with 17 bases in between.

CDR3 nucleotide sequence: TGTGCCAGCACCTTCGGCGGGTATAGCAATCAGCCCCAGCATTTT. It codes for CASTFGGYSNQPQHF. The chain has TRBV28 and TRBJ1-5; D gene uncertain. Deletions cut 7 bases from V and 0 bases from J, with 13 bases between. CDR1 is MDHEN, CDR2 SYDVKM, per germline. The CDR3 runs to 15 residues. The full variable domain, in which reference TRBV28 and TRBJ1-5 provide the parts outside the CDR3, is DVKVTQSSRYLVKRTGEKVFLECVQDMDHENMFWYRQDPGLGLRLIYFSYDVKMKEKGDIPEGYSVSREKKERFSLILESASTNQTSMYLCASTFGGYSNQPQHFGDGTRLSIL.

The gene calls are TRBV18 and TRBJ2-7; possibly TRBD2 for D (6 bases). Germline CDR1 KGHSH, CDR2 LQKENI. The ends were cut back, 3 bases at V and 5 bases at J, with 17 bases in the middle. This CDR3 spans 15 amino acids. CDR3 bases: TGTGCCAGCTCACCCCGGCAAGCGGGTGCTAACGAGCAGTACTTC. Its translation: CASSPRQAGANEQYF.

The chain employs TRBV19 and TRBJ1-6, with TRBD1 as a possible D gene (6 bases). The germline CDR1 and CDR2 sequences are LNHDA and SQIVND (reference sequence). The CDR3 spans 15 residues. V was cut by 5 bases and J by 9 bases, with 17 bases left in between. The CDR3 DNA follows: TGTGCCAGTAGTCGGGACATCCGGGGCGGTTCACCCCTCCACTTT. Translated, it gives CASSRDIRGGSPLHF.

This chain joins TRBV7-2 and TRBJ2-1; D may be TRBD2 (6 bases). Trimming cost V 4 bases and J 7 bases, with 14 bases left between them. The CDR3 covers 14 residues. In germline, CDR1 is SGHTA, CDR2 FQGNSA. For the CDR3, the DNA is TGTGCCAGCAGCTGGGACTCACCTAGGAATGAGCAGTTCTTC. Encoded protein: CASSWDSPRNEQFF. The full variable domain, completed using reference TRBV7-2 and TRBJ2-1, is GAGVSQSPSNKVTEKGKDVELRCDPISGHTALYWYRQSLGQGLEFLIYFQGNSAPDKSGLPSDRFSAERTGGSVSTLTIQRTQQEDSAVYLCASSWDSPRNEQFFGPGTRLTVL.

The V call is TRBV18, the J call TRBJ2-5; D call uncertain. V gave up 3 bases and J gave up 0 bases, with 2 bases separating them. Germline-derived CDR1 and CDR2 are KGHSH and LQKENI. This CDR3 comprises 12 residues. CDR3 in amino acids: CASSPYQETQYF. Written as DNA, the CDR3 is TGTGCCAGCTCACCGTACCAAGAGACCCAGTACTTC.

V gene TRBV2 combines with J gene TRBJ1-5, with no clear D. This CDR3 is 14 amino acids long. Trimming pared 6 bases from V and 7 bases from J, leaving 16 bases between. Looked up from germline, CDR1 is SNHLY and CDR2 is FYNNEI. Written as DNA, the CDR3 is TGTGCCAGCAGGGGCCGGGAGGCCGGACAGCCCCAGCATTTT. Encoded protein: CASRGREAGQPQHF.

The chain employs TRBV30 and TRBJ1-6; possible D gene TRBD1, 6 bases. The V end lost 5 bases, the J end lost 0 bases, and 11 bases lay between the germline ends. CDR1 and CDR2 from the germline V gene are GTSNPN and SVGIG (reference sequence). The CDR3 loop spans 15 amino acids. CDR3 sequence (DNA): TGTGCCTGGGCAGGAGGGGGCTCCTATAATTCACCCCTCCACTTT. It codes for CAWAGGGSYNSPLHF.

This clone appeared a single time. CDR3 DNA sequence: TGTGCCAGCAGTGAAGGGGGGGAATATGGCTACACCTTC. This translates into CASSEGGEYGYTF. The chain combines TRBV2 with TRBJ1-2; maybe TRBD1 (5 bases). CDR3 size: 13 residues. CDR1 and CDR2 (germline): SNHLY, FYNNEI. V was trimmed by 1 base and J by 5 bases, leaving 8 bases between them.

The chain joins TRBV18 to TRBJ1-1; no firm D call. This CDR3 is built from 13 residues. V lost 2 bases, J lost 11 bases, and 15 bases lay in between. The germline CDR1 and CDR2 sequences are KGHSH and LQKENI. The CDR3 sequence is CASSPNPEGWAFF. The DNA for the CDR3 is TGTGCCAGCTCACCAAACCCGGAGGGTTGGGCTTTCTTT. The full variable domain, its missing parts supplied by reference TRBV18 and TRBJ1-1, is NAGVMQNPRHLVRRRGQEARLRCSPMKGHSHVYWYRQLPEEGLKFMVYLQKENIIDESGMPKERFSAEFPKEGPSILRIQQVVRGDSAAYFCASSPNPEGWAFFGQGTRLTVV.

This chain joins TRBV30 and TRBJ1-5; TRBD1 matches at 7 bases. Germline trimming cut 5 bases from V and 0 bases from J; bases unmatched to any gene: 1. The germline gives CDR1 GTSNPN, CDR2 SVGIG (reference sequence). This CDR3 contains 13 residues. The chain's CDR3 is CAWGQDSNQPQHF. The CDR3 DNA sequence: TGTGCCTGGGGACAGGATAGCAATCAGCCCCAGCATTTT.